Each of the 22 T cell receptor beta chains below was sequenced from the same sample in a study of blood T cell repertoires in COVID-19. The assay was immunoSEQ multiplex PCR, and TCRdb's table has in-frame clones only and misses some. Seen here are about 270,000 clones, roughly 85% observed once, and the top ten hold 11%. Sequenced input: peripheral blood. These receptors were obtained from a woman aged 70-85 years with acute or convalescent COVID-19.

The chain couples TRBV7-9 to TRBJ1-1; D may be TRBD1 (6 bases). Per the germline V gene, CDR1 is SEHNR and CDR2 is FQNEAQ (reference sequence). The CDR3 contains 14 residues. V was clipped by 1 base and J by 1 base, with 7 bases between them. As DNA, the CDR3 is TGTGCCAGCAGCTTAGAGACAGGGAACACTGAAGCTTTCTTT. Protein: CASSLETGNTEAFF.

The chain combines TRBV27 with TRBJ2-2; D gene unclear. This CDR3 is built from 15 residues. V was shortened by 3 bases and J by 0 bases, with 8 bases between the two germline ends. Looked up from germline, CDR1 is MNHEY and CDR2 is SMNVEV (reference sequence). The chain's CDR3 is CASSFEVTNTGELFF. CDR3 nucleotides: TGTGCCAGCAGTTTTGAGGTTACGAACACCGGGGAGCTGTTTTTT.

The J gene is TRBJ1-5, the V gene TRBV5-6; 7 bases align to TRBD1. V was clipped by 2 bases and J by 5 bases; unmatched bases: 4. This CDR3 is 14 amino acids long. Germline assignment: CDR1 SGHDT and CDR2 YYEEEE. The CDR3 loop reads CASSLGQVDQPQHF. The CDR3, as DNA: TGTGCCAGCAGCTTAGGACAGGTGGATCAGCCCCAGCATTTT.

The rearrangement links TRBV4-2 to TRBJ2-3; 16 nucleotides match TRBD2. Germline V gives CDR1 LGHNA, CDR2 YNFKEQ. CDR3 length equals 17 residues. The junction had 6 bases not matched to a gene; V was cut back by 4 bases and J by 5 bases. CDR3 nucleotides: TGTGCCAGCAGCCGCTTGGGACTAGCGGGGGGGCAAGATACGCAGTATTTT. This codes for CASSRLGLAGGQDTQYF.

This clone showed up just once. Other DNA variants within this sample encode the same CDR3. The rearrangement links TRBV5-1 to TRBJ2-5, with 7 bases identical to TRBD1. This CDR3 contains 14 residues. The V and J ends lost 2 bases and 5 bases, in that order; junction bases with no gene match: 6. Germline CDR1 reads SGHRS; CDR2 reads YFSETQ. The CDR3 region has the DNA TGCGCCAGCAGCTTCACAGGGGTGGGTGAGACCCAGTACTTC. The encoded protein is CASSFTGVGETQYF.

Comments on this clone: Other DNA sequences in this sample translate to the same CDR3. J is TRBJ2-7 and V is TRBV6-5; possibly TRBD2 for D (7 bases). Germline V gives CDR1 MNHEY, CDR2 SVGAGI. V shed 0 bases and J shed 0 bases, with 12 bases lying between them. This CDR3 has 16 residues. CDR3 sequence (DNA): TGTGCCAGCAGTTACTCTAGGGGGGGGAGCTCCTACGAGCAGTACTTC. This translates into CASSYSRGGSSYEQYF.

The J gene is TRBJ2-7, the V gene TRBV11-3, with 8 bases fitting TRBD1. There are 15 residues in the CDR3. The germline CDR1 and CDR2 sequences are SGHNT and YENEEA. The ends lost 5 bases at V and 0 bases at J; junction bases unmatched: 6. The CDR3 coding sequence is TGTGCCAGCAGCCCTTCGGACAGGGACTCCTACGAGCAGTACTTC. This sequence encodes CASSPSDRDSYEQYF.

J is TRBJ1-3 and V is TRBV20-1; perhaps TRBD1 as D (5 bases). Germline-derived CDR1 and CDR2 are DFQATT and SNEGSKA (reference sequence). Deletions cut 3 bases from V and 8 bases from J, with 20 bases between. The CDR3 is 15 amino acids. The CDR3 sequence is CSASRDSLTRDTIYF. CDR3 DNA sequence: TGCAGTGCTAGTCGGGACTCCCTCACCAGGGACACCATATATTTT.

V is TRBV5-4 and J is TRBJ2-3; D may be TRBD2 (5 bases). This CDR3 has 16 residues. Germline assignment: CDR1 SGHNT and CDR2 YYREEE (reference sequence). The germline V and J ends were trimmed by 4 bases and 1 base, with 16 bases remaining between them. CDR3 amino acids: CASSPPRTGGTDTQYF. CDR3 nucleotides: TGTGCCAGCAGCCCGCCCCGGACTGGGGGCACAGATACGCAGTATTTT.

The gene calls are TRBV27 and TRBJ2-3; perhaps TRBD1 as D (5 bases). The germline V gene has CDR1 MNHEY and CDR2 SMNVEV (reference sequence). Trimming cost V 3 bases and J 7 bases, with 11 bases left between them. CDR3 length: 13 amino acids. In DNA, the CDR3 is TGTGCCAGCAGTTTTACAGGACCCCATACGCAGTATTTT. Translating it yields CASSFTGPHTQYF.

The J gene is TRBJ1-1, the V gene TRBV5-1, with D unclear. Germline V gene sequence: CDR1 SGHRS, CDR2 YFSETQ. The V gene lost 0 bases and the J gene lost 1 base, with 16 bases spanning the gap. This CDR3 is 17 amino acids long. The CDR3: CASSLGAGVGQNTEAFF. The CDR3 DNA is TGCGCCAGCAGCTTGGGGGCCGGGGTCGGTCAGAACACTGAAGCTTTCTTT.

The chain joins TRBV2 to TRBJ1-1; D not resolved. The CDR3 totals 15 residues. Germline CDR1 is SNHLY and CDR2 is FYNNEI. Trimming removed 7 bases from V and 3 bases from J, with 18 bases in between. In DNA form, the CDR3 reads TGTGCCAGCACCCGCGGGATCCCAGGAGACACTGAAGCTTTCTTT. It translates to CASTRGIPGDTEAFF.

V usage is TRBV15 and J usage is TRBJ2-7, with D unresolved. The CDR3 is made up of 13 amino acids. CDR1 LNHNV and CDR2 YYDKDF come from the germline V gene (reference sequence). V dropped 0 bases and J dropped 4 bases, with 7 bases sitting between them. The CDR3 loop reads CATSRDRRYEQYF. DNA for the CDR3: TGTGCCACCAGCAGAGATCGGCGGTACGAGCAGTACTTC.

This clone was observed once. The chain has TRBV7-9 and TRBJ1-3; no reliable D call. This CDR3 contains 16 residues. Germline V CDR1 and CDR2: SEHNR, FQNEAQ (reference sequence). V was shortened by 3 bases and J by 2 bases, with 14 bases between the two germline ends. The CDR3 DNA reads TGTGCCAGCAGCTTCTCCCTCGTTCGGGCTGGAAACACCATATATTTT. This translates into CASSFSLVRAGNTIYF.

The chain joins TRBV18 to TRBJ2-7, with unresolved D. The CDR3 contains 14 residues. CDR1 is KGHSH, CDR2 LQKENI, per germline. The ends were cut back, 0 bases at V and 4 bases at J, with 10 bases in the middle. CDR3 region: CASSPPSLIYEQYF. For the CDR3, the DNA is TGTGCCAGCTCACCACCATCACTGATATACGAGCAGTACTTC.

In DNA form, the CDR3 reads TGTGCCTGGAGTGTCCAACGGAACACCATATATTTT. It codes for CAWSVQRNTIYF. V usage is TRBV30 and J usage is TRBJ1-3; D is unresolved. Germline CDR1 GTSNPN, CDR2 SVGIG (reference sequence). Trimming removed 0 bases from V and 7 bases from J, with 7 bases in between. CDR3 size: 12 residues.

The rearrangement links TRBV19 to TRBJ1-2; TRBD1 matches 12 bases. The V segment lost 6 bases and the J segment 6 bases; nucleotides outside the gene matches: 11. The CDR3 loop spans 16 amino acids. Germline CDR1 LNHDA, CDR2 SQIVND (reference sequence). The CDR3 nucleotides read TGTGCCAGTAGAACCACCCGGGACAGGGGGCGACATGGCTACACCTTC. Protein product: CASRTTRDRGRHGYTF.

This clone was counted a few times. This sequence joins TRBV2 and TRBJ1-1, with 7 bases matching TRBD1. The V segment lost 6 bases and the J segment 12 bases; nucleotides outside the gene matches: 19. CDR1 and CDR2 from the germline V gene are SNHLY and FYNNEI. The CDR3 runs to 15 residues. This chain's CDR3 is CASRTPIRGATGTFF. CDR3 bases: TGTGCCAGCAGGACCCCGATAAGGGGGGCGACAGGGACTTTCTTT.

The gene calls are TRBV6-1 and TRBJ1-5, with D unclear. CDR1 is MNHNS, CDR2 SASEGT, per germline. The CDR3 runs 15 residues. Between the trimmed V and J ends, which lost 1 base and 7 bases, there was a span of 14 bases. CDR3 in amino acids: CASSEVVFSGQPQHF. For the CDR3, the DNA is TGTGCCAGCAGTGAAGTGGTGTTTTCAGGACAGCCCCAGCATTTT.

The chain links TRBV2 to TRBJ2-7, with 14 positions matching TRBD2. Trimming cost V 6 bases and J 9 bases; bases outside gene matches: 4. This CDR3 is 13 amino acids long. Germline V CDR1 and CDR2: SNHLY, FYNNEI. The chain's CDR3 is CASRRTSGGTQYF. CDR3 in DNA: TGTGCCAGCAGGAGGACTAGCGGGGGGACGCAGTACTTC.

The rearrangement uses TRBV4-1 and TRBJ1-2; the D gene is possibly TRBD1 (6 bases). The length of the CDR3 is 15 residues. Germline V gene sequence: CDR1 MGHRA, CDR2 YSYEKL. V dropped 2 bases and J dropped 3 bases, with 13 bases sitting between them. In DNA, the CDR3 is TGCGCCAGCAGCCAATTCGAGGCAGGGGACTATGGCTACACCTTC. Protein product: CASSQFEAGDYGYTF.

This chain joins TRBV19 and TRBJ1-5, with D possibly being TRBD1 (6 bases). V lost 5 bases and J 2 bases, leaving 19 bases between the germline ends. The germline V gene has CDR1 LNHDA and CDR2 SQIVND (reference sequence). This CDR3 is built from 17 residues. CDR3 protein: CASSVRLGGGGNQPQHF. Written as DNA, the CDR3 is TGTGCCAGTAGTGTTCGATTAGGGGGGGGAGGCAATCAGCCCCAGCATTTT. Based on the CDR3 plus reference TRBV19 and TRBJ1-5, the full variable domain is DGGITQSPKYLFRKEGQNVTLSCEQNLNHDAMYWYRQDPGQGLRLIYYSQIVNDFQKGDIAEGYSVSREKKESFPLTVTSAQKNPTAFYLCASSVRLGGGGNQPQHFGDGTRLSIL.